The T cell receptor (beta chain) under discussion was sequenced for a study of blood T cell repertoires in COVID-19. Assay: immunoSEQ multiplex PCR; the TCRdb copy retains only in-frame clones and omits some. Of about 270,000 clones listed, around nine tenths are singletons. This CDR3 contains 13 residues. Germline-derived CDR1 and CDR2 are SGHKS and YYEKEE (reference sequence). The V and J ends lost 0 bases and 3 bases respectively, with 5 bases between them. The specimen sequenced was peripheral blood. V and J are TRBV5-5 and TRBJ2-3; D remains ambiguous. This receptor was identified in a man in his forties with active or convalescent COVID-19. For the CDR3, the DNA is TGTGCCAGCAGCTTGGAGAGTACAGATACGCAGTATTTT. Its protein product is CASSLESTDTQYF.